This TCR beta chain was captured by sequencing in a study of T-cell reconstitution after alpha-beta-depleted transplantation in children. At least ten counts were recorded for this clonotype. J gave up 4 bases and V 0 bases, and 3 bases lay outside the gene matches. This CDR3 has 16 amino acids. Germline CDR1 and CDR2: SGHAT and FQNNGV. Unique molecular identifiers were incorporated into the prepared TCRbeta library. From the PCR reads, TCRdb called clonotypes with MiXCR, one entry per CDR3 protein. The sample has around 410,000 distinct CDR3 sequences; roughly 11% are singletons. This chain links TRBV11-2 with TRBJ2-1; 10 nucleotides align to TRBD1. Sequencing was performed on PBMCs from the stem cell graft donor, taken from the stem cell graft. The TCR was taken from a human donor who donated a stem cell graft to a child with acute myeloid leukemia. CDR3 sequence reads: CASSLDPGQGYNEQFF. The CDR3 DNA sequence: TGTGCCAGCAGCTTAGATCCGGGACAGGGGTACAATGAGCAGTTCTTC.